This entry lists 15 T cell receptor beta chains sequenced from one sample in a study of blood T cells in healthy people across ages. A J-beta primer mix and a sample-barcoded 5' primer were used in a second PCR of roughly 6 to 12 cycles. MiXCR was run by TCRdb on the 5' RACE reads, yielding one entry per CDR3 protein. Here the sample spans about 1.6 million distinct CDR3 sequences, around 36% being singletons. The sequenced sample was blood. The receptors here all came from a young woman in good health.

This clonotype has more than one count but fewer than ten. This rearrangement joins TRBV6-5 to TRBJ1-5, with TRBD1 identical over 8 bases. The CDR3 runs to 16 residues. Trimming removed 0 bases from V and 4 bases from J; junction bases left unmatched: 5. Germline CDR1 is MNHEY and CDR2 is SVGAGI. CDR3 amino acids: CASSYSRTGRNQPQHF. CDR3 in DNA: TGTGCCAGCAGTTACTCGAGGACAGGGAGAAATCAGCCCCAGCATTTT.

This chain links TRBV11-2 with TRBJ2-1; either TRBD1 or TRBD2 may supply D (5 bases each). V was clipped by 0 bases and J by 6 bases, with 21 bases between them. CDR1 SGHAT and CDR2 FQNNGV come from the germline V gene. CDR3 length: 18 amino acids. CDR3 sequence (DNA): TGTGCCAGCAGCTTAGAGCGCCCGGGGCTAGTAAGTTCCAATGAGCAGTTCTTC. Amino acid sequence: CASSLERPGLVSSNEQFF.

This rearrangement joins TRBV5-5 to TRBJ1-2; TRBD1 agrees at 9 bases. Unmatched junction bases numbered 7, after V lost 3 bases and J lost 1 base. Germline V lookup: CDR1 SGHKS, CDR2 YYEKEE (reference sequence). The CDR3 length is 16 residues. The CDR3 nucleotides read TGTGCCAGCAGCTCTTTACAGGGGGCTGTTAACTATGGCTACACCTTC. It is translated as CASSSLQGAVNYGYTF.

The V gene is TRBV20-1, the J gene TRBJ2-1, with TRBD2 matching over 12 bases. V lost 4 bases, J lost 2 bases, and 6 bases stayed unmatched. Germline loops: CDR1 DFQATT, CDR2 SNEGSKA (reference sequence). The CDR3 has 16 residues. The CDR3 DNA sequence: TGCAGTGCTACGGATCTAGCGGGAGGGCCCTACAATGAGCAGTTCTTC. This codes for CSATDLAGGPYNEQFF.

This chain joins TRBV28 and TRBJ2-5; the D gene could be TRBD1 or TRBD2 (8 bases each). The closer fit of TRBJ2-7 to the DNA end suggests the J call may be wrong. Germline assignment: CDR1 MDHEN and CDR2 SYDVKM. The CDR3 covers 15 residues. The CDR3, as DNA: TGTGCCAGCAGTGAGGGGGGACAGGCGGGGGGCGAGCAGTACTTC. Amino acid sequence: CASSEGGQAGGEQYF.

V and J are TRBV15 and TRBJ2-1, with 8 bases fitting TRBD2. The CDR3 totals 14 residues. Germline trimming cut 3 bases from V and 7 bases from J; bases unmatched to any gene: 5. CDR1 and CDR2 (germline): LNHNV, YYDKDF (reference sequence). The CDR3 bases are TGTGCCACCAGCAGTAGCGGGGACGGGAATGAGCAGTTCTTC. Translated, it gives CATSSSGDGNEQFF.

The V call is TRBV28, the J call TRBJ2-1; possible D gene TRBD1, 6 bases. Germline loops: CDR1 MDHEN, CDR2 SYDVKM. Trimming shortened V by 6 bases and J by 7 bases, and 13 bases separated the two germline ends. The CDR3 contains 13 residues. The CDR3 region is CASSQWTDNEQFF. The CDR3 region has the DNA TGTGCCAGCAGCCAGTGGACAGATAATGAGCAGTTCTTC.

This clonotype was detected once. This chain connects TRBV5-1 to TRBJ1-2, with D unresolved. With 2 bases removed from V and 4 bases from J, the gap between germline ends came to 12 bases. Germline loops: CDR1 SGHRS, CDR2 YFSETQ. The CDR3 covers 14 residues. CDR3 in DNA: TGCGCCAGCAGCTTCACAGCGACATCCTATGGCTACACCTTC. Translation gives CASSFTATSYGYTF. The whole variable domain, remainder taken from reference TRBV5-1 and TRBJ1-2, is KAGVTQTPRYLIKTRGQQVTLSCSPISGHRSVSWYQQTPGQGLQFLFEYFSETQRNKGNFPGRFSGRQFSNSRSEMNVSTLELGDSALYLCASSFTATSYGYTFGSGTRLTVV.

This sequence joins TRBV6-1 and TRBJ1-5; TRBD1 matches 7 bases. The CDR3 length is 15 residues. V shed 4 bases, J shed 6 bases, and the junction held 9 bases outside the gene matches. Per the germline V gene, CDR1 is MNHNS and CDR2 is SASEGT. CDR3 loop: CASSARQGAGQPQHF. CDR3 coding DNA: TGTGCCAGCAGTGCCCGACAGGGCGCCGGTCAGCCCCAGCATTTT.

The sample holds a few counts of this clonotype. The CDR3 DNA sequence: TGTGCCAGCAGCTACCTACCGATAGTCGATGGCTACACCTTC. It translates to CASSYLPIVDGYTF. This chain connects TRBV7-2 to TRBJ1-2; D not certain. Germline CDR1 reads SGHTA; CDR2 reads FQGNSA. The V gene lost 4 bases and the J gene lost 6 bases, with 15 bases spanning the gap. CDR3 length equals 14 residues. Complete variable domain (other parts from reference TRBV7-2 and TRBJ1-2): GAGVSQSPSNKVTEKGKDVELRCDPISGHTALYWYRQSLGQGLEFLIYFQGNSAPDKSGLPSDRFSAERTGGSVSTLTIQRTQQEDSAVYLCASSYLPIVDGYTFGSGTRLTVV.

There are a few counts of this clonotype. DNA of the CDR3: TGTGCCAGCAGCCCCGTGCAGATGAACACTGAAGCTTTCTTT. Residues: CASSPVQMNTEAFF. This sequence joins TRBV6-2 or TRBV6-3 and TRBJ1-1; D is ambiguous. Trimming removed 6 bases from V and 0 bases from J, with 11 bases in between. Germline CDR1 reads MNHEY; CDR2 reads SVGEGT. This CDR3 spans 14 amino acids.

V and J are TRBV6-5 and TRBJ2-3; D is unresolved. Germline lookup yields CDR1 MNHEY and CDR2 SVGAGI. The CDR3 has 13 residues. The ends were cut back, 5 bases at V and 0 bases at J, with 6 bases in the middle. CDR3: CASSIASTDTQYF. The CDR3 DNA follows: TGTGCCAGCAGTATAGCTAGCACAGATACGCAGTATTTT.

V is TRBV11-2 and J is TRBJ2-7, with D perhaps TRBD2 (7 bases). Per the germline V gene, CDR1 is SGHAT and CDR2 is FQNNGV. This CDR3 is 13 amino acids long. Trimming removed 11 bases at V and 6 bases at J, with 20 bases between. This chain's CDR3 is CACSWGGACEQYF. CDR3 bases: TGTGCCTGCTCCTGGGGGGGGGCCTGCGAGCAGTACTTC.

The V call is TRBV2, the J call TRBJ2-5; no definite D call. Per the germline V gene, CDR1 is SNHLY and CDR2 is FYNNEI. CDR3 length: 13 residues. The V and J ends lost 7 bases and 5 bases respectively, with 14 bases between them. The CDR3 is CASKGFGMETQYF. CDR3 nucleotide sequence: TGTGCCAGCAAGGGTTTTGGGATGGAGACCCAGTACTTC.

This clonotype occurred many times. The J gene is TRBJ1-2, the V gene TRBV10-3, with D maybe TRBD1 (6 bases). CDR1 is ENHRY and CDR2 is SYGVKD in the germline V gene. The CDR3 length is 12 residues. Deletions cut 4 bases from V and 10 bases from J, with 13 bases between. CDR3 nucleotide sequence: TGTGCCATCAGTGGGGGGCAAACGGACTACACCTTC. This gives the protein CAISGGQTDYTF.